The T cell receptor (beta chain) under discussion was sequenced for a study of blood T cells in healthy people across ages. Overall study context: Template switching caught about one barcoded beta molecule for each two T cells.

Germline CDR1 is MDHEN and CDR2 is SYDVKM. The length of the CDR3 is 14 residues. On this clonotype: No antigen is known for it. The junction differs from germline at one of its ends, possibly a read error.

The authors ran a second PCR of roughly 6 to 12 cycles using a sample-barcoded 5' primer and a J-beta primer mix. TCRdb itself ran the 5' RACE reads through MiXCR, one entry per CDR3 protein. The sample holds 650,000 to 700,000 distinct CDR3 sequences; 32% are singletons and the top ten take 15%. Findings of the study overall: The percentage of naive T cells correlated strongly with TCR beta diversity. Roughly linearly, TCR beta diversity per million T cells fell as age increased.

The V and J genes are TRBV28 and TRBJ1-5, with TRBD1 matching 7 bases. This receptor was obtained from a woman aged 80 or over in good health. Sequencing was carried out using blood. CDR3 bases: TGTGCCAGCTATCCTCAGGGGGGCCATCAGCCCCGGCATTTT. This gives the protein CASYPQGGHQPRHF.